This T cell receptor (beta chain) was recorded in a study of PD-1 blockade in classical Hodgkin lymphoma. Whole-study results and caveats: Diminished baseline TCR diversity has been reported in newly diagnosed patients relative to healthy donors. Repertoires differed for reasons still undefined, possibly disease activity or prior therapy.

Specified time point: newly diagnosed, previously untreated cHL patient sample. PBMCs, once thawed, yielded CD8+ T cells isolated by magnetic negative selection. Newly diagnosed classical Hodgkin lymphoma PBMCs, still untreated, provided the comparison samples. V dropped 4 bases and J dropped 1 base, with 17 bases sitting between them. Germline CDR1 LNHDA, CDR2 SQIVND (reference sequence). This CDR3 has 17 residues. For this clone: Its antigen is as yet unknown.

This table comes from immunoSEQ multiplex PCR, and its TCRdb copy is limited to in-frame clones, with some not included. Seen here are thousands of clones, about 90% observed once, and the top ten hold around 8.1%. The chain carries TRBV19 and TRBJ2-1; D might be TRBD1 or TRBD2, each matching 6 bases. Sequencing was carried out using CD8+ T cells from blood. The receptor was isolated from a human donor with classical Hodgkin lymphoma. The CDR3 loop reads CASSKIPRGPSYNEQFF. As DNA, the CDR3 is TGTGCCAGTAGTAAAATCCCCCGGGGGCCGTCCTACAATGAGCAGTTCTTC.